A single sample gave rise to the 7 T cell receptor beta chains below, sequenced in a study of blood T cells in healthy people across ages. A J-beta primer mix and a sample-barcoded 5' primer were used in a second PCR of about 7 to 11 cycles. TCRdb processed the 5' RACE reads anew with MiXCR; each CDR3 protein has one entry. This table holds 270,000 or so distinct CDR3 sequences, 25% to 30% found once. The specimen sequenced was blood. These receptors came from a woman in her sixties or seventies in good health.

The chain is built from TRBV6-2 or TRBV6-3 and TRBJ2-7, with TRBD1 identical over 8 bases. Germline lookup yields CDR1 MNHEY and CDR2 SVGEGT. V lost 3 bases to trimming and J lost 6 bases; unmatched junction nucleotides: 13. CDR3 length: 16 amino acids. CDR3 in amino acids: CASSYGSAAGGGEQYF. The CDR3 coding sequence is TGTGCCAGCAGTTATGGTTCGGCGGCAGGGGGCGGCGAGCAGTACTTC.

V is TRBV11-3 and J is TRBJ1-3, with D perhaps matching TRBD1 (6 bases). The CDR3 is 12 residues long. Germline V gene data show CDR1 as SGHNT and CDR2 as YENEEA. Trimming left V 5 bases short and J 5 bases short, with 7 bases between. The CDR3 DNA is TGTGCCAGCAGCGACAGGAGAAACACCATATATTTT. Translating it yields CASSDRRNTIYF.

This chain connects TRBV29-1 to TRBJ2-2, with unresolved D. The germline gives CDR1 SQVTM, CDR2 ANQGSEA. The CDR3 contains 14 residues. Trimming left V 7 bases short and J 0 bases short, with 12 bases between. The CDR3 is CSGRSTANTGELFF. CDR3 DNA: TGCAGCGGGCGGAGCACCGCGAACACCGGGGAGCTGTTTTTT.

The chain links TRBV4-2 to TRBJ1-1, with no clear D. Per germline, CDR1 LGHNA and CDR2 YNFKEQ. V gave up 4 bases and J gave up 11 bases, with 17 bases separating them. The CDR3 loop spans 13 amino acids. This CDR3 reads CASSLPMGFLAFF. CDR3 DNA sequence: TGTGCCAGCAGCCTACCCATGGGTTTTTTGGCTTTCTTT.

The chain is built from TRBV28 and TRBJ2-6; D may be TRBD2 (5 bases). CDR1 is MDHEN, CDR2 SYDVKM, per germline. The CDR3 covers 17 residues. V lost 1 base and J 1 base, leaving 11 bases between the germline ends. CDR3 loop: CASSLSGGESGANVLTF. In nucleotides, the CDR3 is TGTGCCAGCAGTTTATCGGGTGGGGAGTCTGGGGCCAACGTCCTGACTTTC. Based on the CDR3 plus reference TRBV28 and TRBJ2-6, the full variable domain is DVKVTQSSRYLVKRTGEKVFLECVQDMDHENMFWYRQDPGLGLRLIYFSYDVKMKEKGDIPEGYSVSREKKERFSLILESASTNQTSMYLCASSLSGGESGANVLTFGAGSRLTVL.

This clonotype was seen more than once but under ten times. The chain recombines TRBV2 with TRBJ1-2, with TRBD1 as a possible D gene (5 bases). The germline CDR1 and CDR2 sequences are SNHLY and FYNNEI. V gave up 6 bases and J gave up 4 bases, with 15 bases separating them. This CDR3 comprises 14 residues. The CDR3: CASRATGGTYGYTF. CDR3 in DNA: TGTGCCAGCAGGGCGACGGGAGGGACCTATGGCTACACCTTC.

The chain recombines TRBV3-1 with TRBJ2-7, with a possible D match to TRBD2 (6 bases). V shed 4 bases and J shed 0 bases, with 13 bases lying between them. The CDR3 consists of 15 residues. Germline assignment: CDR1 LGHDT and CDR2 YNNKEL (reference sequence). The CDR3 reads CASSRTSRSSYEQYF. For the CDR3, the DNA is TGTGCCAGCAGCCGAACTAGCCGAAGCTCCTACGAGCAGTACTTC.